The sequence of this TCR beta chain was determined in a study of cytomegalovirus exposure and HLA in healthy donors. Study-level findings and limits: Associated with cytomegalovirus, according to the listing, were some 150 TCR beta chains.

The PCR contained 60 Vbeta and 13 Jbeta primers. Sequenced by immunoSEQ multiplex PCR; TCRdb stores in-frame clones only, minus some. This table holds 95,000 to 150,000 clones, approximately 75% found once. CDR3 length equals 14 residues. V shed 4 bases and J 7 bases; nucleotides not matched to a gene: 9. CDR1 SQVTM and CDR2 ANQGSEA come from the germline V gene. In the case of this clone: What it binds is unknown.

The chain uses TRBV29-1 and TRBJ1-4; 7 nucleotides align to TRBD1. The sequence was collected from a man between 40 and 49 years old in good health and CMV-seronegative. The sample comprised PBMCs. CDR3 amino acids: CSVVEGAGGEKLFF. CDR3 bases: TGCAGCGTTGTCGAGGGGGCGGGGGGTGAAAAACTGTTTTTT.